A selection of T cell receptor beta chains follows, all from one sample in a study of shared clonotypes between healthy human individuals. Sequencing used immunoSEQ multiplex PCR; TCRdb keeps in-frame clones, though not all of them. This sample has millions of clones; 90% to 95% occur once, and the top ten carry around 0.4%. Sequencing was performed on naive CD4+ T cells from PBMCs. Receptors were obtained from a young man in good health. Some clones in this sample may be carry-over from other donors' samples. CDR3s include the opening cysteine and the closing phenylalanine or tryptophan. A D gene is named only where the DNA matches it firmly. The listing skips clone size in some rows; elsewhere it reads once, few, many or a size class.

V	size	D	length	J	DNA	CDR3
TRBV7-3	NA	TRBD2	17	TRBJ2-2	TGTGCCAGCAGCCTGGGGGTCACCGGGAGGTACACCGGGGAGCTGTTTTTT	CASSLGVTGRYTGELFF
TRBV29-1	NA	TRBD2	13	TRBJ2-5	TGCAGCGTTGTCCCGGGAGGCAAGGAGACCCAGTACTTC	CSVVPGGKETQYF
TRBV4-1	NA	NA	16	TRBJ1-4	TGCGCCAGCAGCCAAGTCGGAACAGGCTCTCGTGAAAAACTGTTTTTT	CASSQVGTGSREKLFF
TRBV6-6	NA	NA	12	TRBJ1-4	TGTGCCAGCAGTCTTCGTAATGAAAAACTGTTTTTT	CASSLRNEKLFF
TRBV28	NA	NA	14	TRBJ1-1	TGTGCCAGCTCCTCCAGGGCCTTGGGCACTGAAGCTTTCTTT	CASSSRALGTEAFF
TRBV18	once	NA	15	TRBJ1-1	TGTGCCAGCTCACCACGGAACAGTAAGAACACTGAAGCTTTCTTT	CASSPRNSKNTEAFF
TRBV29-1	NA	NA	13	TRBJ2-3	TGCAGCGTTAGACAGGACACCACAGATACGCAGTATTTT	CSVRQDTTDTQYF
TRBV25-1	NA	NA	14	TRBJ2-2	TGTGCCAGCAGTGATTCTGGGAAGACCGGGGAGCTGTTTTTT	CASSDSGKTGELFF
TRBV2	NA	NA	15	TRBJ1-1	TGTGCCAGCACCGTGCTGGGAATAATGAACACTGAAGCTTTCTTT	CASTVLGIMNTEAFF
TRBV19	NA	TRBD1	16	TRBJ2-4	TGTGCCAGTAGTATGGCAACAGGGGTCACCAAAAACATTCAGTACTTC	CASSMATGVTKNIQYF
TRBV7-9	NA	TRBD1	15	TRBJ2-5	TGTGCCAGCAGCTCACAGGGGGCAGGTGTGGAGACCCAGTACTTC	CASSSQGAGVETQYF
TRBV27	few	TRBD1	13	TRBJ1-5	TGTGCCAGCAGTTTTACAGGGGTTCAGCCCCAGCATTTT	CASSFTGVQPQHF
TRBV13	NA	TRBD1	15	TRBJ2-6	TGTGCCAGCAGCCCACAGGGGTCTGGGGCCAACGTCCTGACTTTC	CASSPQGSGANVLTF
TRBV15	NA	NA	12	TRBJ1-4	TGTGCCACCAGCAGAGTCTCGGAAAAACTGTTTTTT	CATSRVSEKLFF
TRBV4-3	NA	NA	18	TRBJ1-3	TGCGCCAGCAGCCAAGACGTGGCAGGGCTTAGCTCTGGAAACACCATATATTTT	CASSQDVAGLSSGNTIYF
TRBV19	NA	TRBD1	18	TRBJ2-7	TGTGCCAGTGCACAGGGGGCTACTATTGGACGAAAGACCTACGAGCAGTACTTC	CASAQGATIGRKTYEQYF
TRBV5-4	NA	NA	15	TRBJ2-7	TGTGCCAGCAGCTTGGTTGGACAGACCTCCTACGAGCAGTACTTC	CASSLVGQTSYEQYF
TRBV5-1	NA	NA	14	TRBJ2-2	TGCGCCAGCAGCTTGTACGGAAACACCGGGGAGCTGTTTTTT	CASSLYGNTGELFF
TRBV7-6	once	NA	14	TRBJ2-5	TGTGCCAGCAGCTTAGGGAGGGGGCCGGAGACCCAGTACTTC	CASSLGRGPETQYF
TRBV7-3	once	TRBD2	16	TRBJ2-3	TGTGCCAGCAGCCTTACTAGCGGCCCTAGCACAGATACGCAGTATTTT	CASSLTSGPSTDTQYF
TRBV2	NA	NA	12	TRBJ1-5	TGTGCCAGCACAGGGACGGGGCAGCCCCAGCATTTT	CASTGTGQPQHF
TRBV15	NA	TRBD2	17	TRBJ2-1	TGTGCCACCAGCAGAACCGGGACTAGCGGTTCCTACAATGAGCAGTTCTTC	CATSRTGTSGSYNEQFF
TRBV5-4	NA	NA	12	TRBJ2-7	TGTGCCAGCAGTTCTAATCAGTACGAGCAGTACTTC	CASSSNQYEQYF
TRBV4-2	NA	TRBD2	15	TRBJ2-5	TGTGCCAGCAGCCCTAGCGGGAGTGGATGGGAGACCCAGTACTTC	CASSPSGSGWETQYF
TRBV5-4	once	TRBD1	16	TRBJ1-1	TGTGCCAGCAGTCCGGCGGCAGGGGGCCGGAGTACTGAAGCTTTCTTT	CASSPAAGGRSTEAFF
TRBV7-9	once	TRBD1	15	TRBJ1-1	TGTGCCAGCAGCCTCCGACAGGGGGGAAACACTGAAGCTTTCTTT	CASSLRQGGNTEAFF
TRBV2	NA	TRBD2	16	TRBJ2-1	TGTGCCAGCTTTGGGACTAGCGGGAGGGCCCGAAATGAGCAGTTCTTC	CASFGTSGRARNEQFF
TRBV19	NA	NA	13	TRBJ1-1	TGTGCCAGTAGTCCCGCGGACTGGACTGAAGCTTTCTTT	CASSPADWTEAFF
TRBV5-4	NA	NA	14	TRBJ2-3	TGTGCTAGCCAGCTTGAAAGCCCCACAGATACGCAGTATTTT	CASQLESPTDTQYF
TRBV5-1	NA	TRBD1	16	TRBJ2-1	TGCGCCAGCAGCCCAAACCTAAAACAGGGGGCTAATGAGCAGTTCTTC	CASSPNLKQGANEQFF
TRBV18	NA	NA	12	TRBJ2-7	TGTGCCAGCTCACAGGAGGGGAAGGTGCAGTACTTC	CASSQEGKVQYF
TRBV4-3	NA	TRBD2	19	TRBJ2-1	TGCGCCAGCAGCCAATCCGAAAGACTAGCGGGAGGGTACTACAATGAGCAGTTCTTC	CASSQSERLAGGYYNEQFF
TRBV27	NA	NA	14	TRBJ2-5	TGTGCCAGCAGTTTCTTGGTAGAAAGAGAGACCCAGTACTTC	CASSFLVERETQYF
TRBV10-3	NA	NA	11	TRBJ1-1	TGTGCCACCATAAATCGGCGGGAAGCTTTCTTT	CATINRREAFF
TRBV27	NA	NA	13	TRBJ1-2	TGTGCCAGCAGTCCACAGGGATTTACCAGCTACACCTTC	CASSPQGFTSYTF
TRBV7-3	NA	NA	15	TRBJ2-5	TGTGCCAGCAGCTTGTACGGGGGCCTCCAAGAGACCCAGTACTTC	CASSLYGGLQETQYF
TRBV27	NA	TRBD1	15	TRBJ2-5	TGTGCCAGCAGTTATGAGGGGGCGATGGGAGAGACCCAGTACTTC	CASSYEGAMGETQYF
TRBV5-4	NA	TRBD1	15	TRBJ2-7	TGTGCCAGCAGCGTGGACAGGGTTACGTCCTACGAGCAGTACTTC	CASSVDRVTSYEQYF
TRBV30	NA	TRBD1	14	TRBJ2-7	TGTGCCTGGACCTCTACAGGGGCCTTTGCCGAGCAGTACTTC	CAWTSTGAFAEQYF
TRBV7-3	once	NA	16	TRBJ2-3	TGTCGGGGGCGGACAGAACTAATTGGCAGCACAGATACGCAGTATTTT	CRGRTELIGSTDTQYF
TRBV12-5	NA	NA	14	TRBJ1-2	TGTGCTAGTGGAGGCTCGACGACGCCCTATGGCTACACCTTC	CASGGSTTPYGYTF
TRBV4-2	NA	NA	12	TRBJ2-5	TGTGCCAGCAGCTCACCCCCAGAGACCCAGTACTTC	CASSSPPETQYF
TRBV5-1	NA	NA	14	TRBJ1-2	TGCGCCAGCAGCTTGGCTACCACTAACTATGGCTACACCTTC	CASSLATTNYGYTF
TRBV7-3	NA	NA	14	TRBJ2-3	TGTGCCAGCAGCCTTAGGGCCCTAACAGATACGCAGTATTTT	CASSLRALTDTQYF
TRBV28	once	NA	15	TRBJ2-1	TGTGCCAGCACCCGTGGGGACACTCTCTACAATGAGCAGTTCTTC	CASTRGDTLYNEQFF
TRBV27	NA	NA	14	TRBJ1-1	TGTGCCAGCAGTCCCGACCCACGAGGGTGGGAAGCTTTCTTT	CASSPDPRGWEAFF